These 2 T cell receptor beta chains were all obtained from the same sample, sequenced in a study of CD8 T cells in ankylosing spondylitis. Each CDR3 protein is one row after TCRdb ran MiXCR on the 5' RACE reads. The sample yields approximately 100,000 distinct CDR3 sequences, 24% seen once. Sequencing was done on a sample of synovial fluid, either unsorted or a sorted T cell fraction (not recorded which). The receptor source for this set is a male donor with ankylosing spondylitis.

To note about this clonotype: At one boundary the junction diverges from the germline segment, which might be a read error. The chain employs TRBV7-2 and TRBJ1-1; no definite D call. The germline V gene has CDR1 SGHTA and CDR2 FQGNSA. The CDR3 sequence is 13 residues long. For the CDR3, the DNA is TGTGCCAGCACCTTAAGACGGGCCACTGAAGCTTTCTTT. Encoded protein: CASTLRRATEAFF.

The count of this clonotype is one. The CDR3 DNA sequence: TGTGCCAGTAGTACCCAGGGACAGCTCAATGAGCAGTTCTTC. Translated, it gives CASSTQGQLNEQFF. The chain uses TRBV19 and TRBJ2-1; TRBD1 aligns across 7 bases. CDR1 and CDR2 (germline): LNHDA, SQIVND (reference sequence). The junction had 6 bases not matched to a gene; V was cut back by 4 bases and J by 6 bases. The CDR3 is 14 residues long.